The 31 T cell receptor beta chains given below trace back to one sample, sequenced in a study of T cells in Graves' hyperthyroidism and ophthalmopathy. Researchers took RNA transcripts and amplified the TCR beta CDR3 regions from them. First-round RT-PCR of the TCR CDR3 relied on the HTBI primer set. TCRdb redid the calling of the multiplex PCR reads with MiXCR, one entry per CDR3 protein. This table holds about 640,000 distinct CDR3 sequences, about a fifth found once. The sample comprised blood. The receptors were gathered from a man aged 25 to 45 with Graves' ophthalmopathy.

The CDR3 sequence: CSATPYSGTHKNIQYF. The CDR3 DNA reads TGCAGTGCAACCCCCTATAGCGGGACACACAAAAACATTCAGTACTTC. The chain recombines TRBV20-1 with TRBJ2-4, with 8 bases identical to TRBD2. CDR1 and CDR2 (germline): DFQATT, SNEGSKA (reference sequence). V was pared by 6 bases and J by 3 bases, with 13 bases of the junction left unmatched. This CDR3 comprises 16 residues.

The chain employs TRBV28 and TRBJ1-1, with no clear D. The germline V and J ends were trimmed by 9 bases and 3 bases, with 14 bases remaining between them. Germline values: CDR1 MDHEN, CDR2 SYDVKM. The CDR3 spans 13 residues. The CDR3 nucleotides are TGTGCCAGTCACCCGCGGGCGGACACTGAAGCTTTCTTT. Translated, it gives CASHPRADTEAFF.

The chain recombines TRBV4-1 with TRBJ2-3; no definite D call. The V and J ends lost 3 bases and 0 bases respectively, with 7 bases between them. The CDR3 is 14 amino acids. The germline gives CDR1 MGHRA, CDR2 YSYEKL. The DNA of the CDR3 is TGCGCCAGCAGCCAGATACCTAGCACAGATACGCAGTATTTT. Translation: CASSQIPSTDTQYF.

This clonotype was counted only a few times. This chain uses TRBV5-1 with TRBJ1-1, with D possibly being TRBD1 (6 bases). The CDR3 contains 14 residues. The V gene's germline CDR1 is SGHRS and CDR2 YFSETQ. V lost 1 base to trimming and J lost 6 bases, with 13 bases between them. The CDR3 DNA sequence: TGCGCCAGCAGCTTGCGAACAGGGAGCGCTGAAGCTTTCTTT. It specifies CASSLRTGSAEAFF.

This clonotype was observed a few times. This chain links TRBV6-5 with TRBJ2-2, with D tentatively TRBD2 (5 bases). The germline CDR1 and CDR2 sequences are MNHEY and SVGAGI. V shed 2 bases and J shed 1 base, with 17 bases lying between them. There are 18 residues in the CDR3. The CDR3 coding sequence is TGTGCCAGCAGTTACAGTTCGGGGTTGTGGGTGAACACCGGGGAGCTGTTTTTT. This gives the protein CASSYSSGLWVNTGELFF.

The chain employs TRBV11-2 and TRBJ2-3; 9 bases map to TRBD2. The V segment lost 3 bases and the J segment 11 bases; nucleotides outside the gene matches: 12. The CDR3 spans 15 residues. CDR1 and CDR2 from the germline V gene are SGHAT and FQNNGV. The CDR3 reads CASSFSAVRTSVQYF. Here the CDR3 DNA reads TGTGCCAGCAGCTTTTCGGCGGTAAGGACTAGCGTGCAGTATTTT. The variable domain in full, completed from reference TRBV11-2 and TRBJ2-3, reads EAGVAQSPRYKIIEKRQSVAFWCNPISGHATLYWYQQILGQGPKLLIQFQNNGVVDDSQLPKDRFSAERLKGVDSTLKIQPAKLEDSAVYLCASSFSAVRTSVQYFGPGTRLTVL.

This clonotype was seen ten or more times. The V and J genes are TRBV7-2 and TRBJ2-5; 8 bases are a match to TRBD2. The CDR3 length is 14 residues. CDR1 SGHTA and CDR2 FQGNSA come from the germline V gene. V lost 5 bases, J lost 3 bases, and 5 bases stayed unmatched. This chain's CDR3 is CASSGLGLEETQYF. CDR3 coding DNA: TGTGCCAGCAGCGGCTTGGGACTAGAAGAGACCCAGTACTTC.

This clonotype was observed a handful of times. V gene TRBV9 combines with J gene TRBJ2-7; possible D gene TRBD1, 7 bases. Looked up from germline, CDR1 is SGDLS and CDR2 is YYNGEE. V dropped 3 bases and J dropped 4 bases, with 20 bases sitting between them. The CDR3 loop spans 16 amino acids. This CDR3 is CASSGAQLAGQYEQYF. CDR3 coding DNA: TGTGCCAGCAGCGGAGCGCAGCTGGCGGGACAGTACGAGCAGTACTTC.

V gene TRBV15 combines with J gene TRBJ1-5; maybe TRBD1 (6 bases). Germline V gives CDR1 LNHNV, CDR2 YYDKDF (reference sequence). The CDR3 length is 19 residues. Trimming removed 2 bases from V and 0 bases from J, with 20 bases in between. The CDR3 reads CATSRIVPPGTSSNQPQHF. In DNA, the CDR3 is TGTGCCACCAGCAGAATCGTGCCTCCCGGGACAAGTAGCAATCAGCCCCAGCATTTT.

The rearrangement links TRBV20-1 to TRBJ1-3; D uncertain. CDR3 length: 13 amino acids. V lost 5 bases and J lost 6, with 14 bases in between. The V gene's germline CDR1 is DFQATT and CDR2 SNEGSKA (reference sequence). The CDR3 spells CSASLNSKNTIYF. The CDR3 bases are TGCAGTGCTTCCCTGAACTCGAAAAACACCATATATTTT.

This clonotype occurred a few times. The chain links TRBV3-1 to TRBJ1-1, with 8 bases that match TRBD1. The length of the CDR3 is 14 residues. V was clipped by 5 bases and J by 5 bases; unmatched bases: 7. CDR1 LGHDT and CDR2 YNNKEL come from the germline V gene (reference sequence). The CDR3 sequence: CASSTYRGGTEAFF. The CDR3 DNA sequence: TGTGCCAGCAGCACCTACAGGGGGGGGACTGAAGCTTTCTTT.

This clonotype was observed many times. The chain recombines TRBV2 with TRBJ1-1; the match to TRBD1 covers 9 bases. This CDR3 is 16 amino acids long. J gave up 0 bases and V 5 bases, and 7 bases lay outside the gene matches. Germline values: CDR1 SNHLY, CDR2 FYNNEI. Here the CDR3 reads CASSLDRGVMNTEAFF. The DNA for the CDR3 is TGTGCCAGCAGTTTGGACAGGGGAGTCATGAACACTGAAGCTTTCTTT.

The chain employs TRBV4-2 and TRBJ1-5; D gene unclear. The CDR3 is 15 residues long. V shed 0 bases and J shed 5 bases, with 11 bases lying between them. Looked up from germline, CDR1 is LGHNA and CDR2 is YNFKEQ. The CDR3 loop reads CASSQDDQPHQPQHF. CDR3 nucleotides: TGTGCCAGCAGCCAAGATGACCAACCGCATCAGCCCCAGCATTTT.

The table lists this clonotype with many counts. J is TRBJ2-1 and V is TRBV30; no definite D call. The CDR3 is made up of 12 amino acids. Germline values: CDR1 GTSNPN, CDR2 SVGIG (reference sequence). The germline V and J ends were trimmed by 0 bases and 7 bases, with 7 bases remaining between them. The CDR3 DNA sequence: TGTGCCTGGAGTGTAGGCTGGAATGAGCAGTTCTTC. Its translation: CAWSVGWNEQFF.

The CDR3 here is CASSLRLAGPKNTGELFF. CDR3 in DNA: TGCGCCAGCAGCTTAAGGCTAGCGGGACCCAAGAACACCGGGGAGCTGTTTTTT. The V and J genes are TRBV5-1 and TRBJ2-2, with TRBD2 matching over 9 bases. Germline lookup yields CDR1 SGHRS and CDR2 YFSETQ. The CDR3 spans 18 residues. Trimming cost V 2 bases and J 1 base; bases outside gene matches: 9.

This clonotype was picked up a small number of times. CDR3 residues: CASSQYRDNPYEQYF. The DNA for the CDR3 is TGTGCCAGCAGCCAATACCGGGACAACCCCTACGAGCAGTACTTC. The rearrangement joins TRBV28 to TRBJ2-7, with D maybe TRBD1 (6 bases). The germline V and J ends were trimmed by 6 bases and 2 bases, with 17 bases remaining between them. The CDR3 length is 15 residues. Germline V gene data show CDR1 as MDHEN and CDR2 as SYDVKM.

V gene TRBV5-5 combines with J gene TRBJ2-5, with TRBD1 identical over 7 bases. The CDR3 has 15 amino acids. Trimming took 4 bases from V and 2 from J; bases not matched to a gene: 8. The V gene's germline CDR1 is SGHKS and CDR2 YYEKEE (reference sequence). Here the CDR3 DNA reads TGTGCCAGCAGCCTGTGGGGACAGCCACAAGAGACCCAGTACTTC. This codes for CASSLWGQPQETQYF.

This clonotype has a handful of counts. The chain carries TRBV7-2 and TRBJ2-3; D remains unclear. This CDR3 comprises 13 residues. The ends were cut back, 1 base at V and 5 bases at J, with 7 bases in the middle. Germline V lookup: CDR1 SGHTA, CDR2 FQGNSA. DNA of the CDR3: TGTGCCAGCAGCTTAGAAGGGATAGATACGCAGTATTTT. Protein: CASSLEGIDTQYF.

This clonotype showed up just a few times. The chain uses TRBV6-1 and TRBJ1-1, with D unclear. Per the germline V gene, CDR1 is MNHNS and CDR2 is SASEGT. Trimming pared 6 bases from V and 4 bases from J, leaving 6 bases between. The CDR3 sequence is 11 residues long. CDR3 DNA: TGTGCCAGCAGGTACGGCACTGAAGCTTTCTTT. This sequence encodes CASRYGTEAFF.

There are many counts of this clonotype. This chain links TRBV18 with TRBJ1-1, with no clear D. Trimming took off 5 bases at V and 3 bases at J, with 7 bases between the two ends. CDR3 size: 12 residues. Germline CDR1 KGHSH, CDR2 LQKENI. The CDR3 DNA is TGTGCCAGCTCAACTCCGGACACTGAAGCTTTCTTT. The encoded protein is CASSTPDTEAFF.

This clonotype showed up many times. The chain uses TRBV27 and TRBJ2-3; weak D call: TRBD2 (6 bases). CDR3 length: 11 amino acids. Looked up from germline, CDR1 is MNHEY and CDR2 is SMNVEV (reference sequence). The germline V and J ends were trimmed by 7 bases and 6 bases, with 8 bases remaining between them. Here the CDR3 DNA reads TGTGCCAGCATCGCGGGGGATACGCAGTATTTT. This codes for CASIAGDTQYF.

This clonotype was detected a few times. This chain joins TRBV11-1 and TRBJ2-1, with 7 bases matching TRBD2. Germline V gene data show CDR1 as SGHAT and CDR2 as FQDESV (reference sequence). This CDR3 comprises 16 residues. V lost 8 bases to trimming and J lost 5 bases; unmatched junction nucleotides: 15. As DNA, the CDR3 is TGTGCCAGCTCCCGGGCCGGCGGGAGACCCAACAATGAGCAGTTCTTC. It is translated as CASSRAGGRPNNEQFF.

This clonotype occurred a few times. This chain connects TRBV27 to TRBJ2-1, with a possible D match to TRBD1 (7 bases). CDR3 length equals 14 residues. From germline, CDR1 is MNHEY and CDR2 SMNVEV (reference sequence). The germline V and J ends were trimmed by 0 bases and 10 bases, with 13 bases remaining between them. This CDR3 reads CASSLSGGGGEQFF. The CDR3 DNA sequence: TGTGCCAGCAGTTTATCAGGAGGGGGCGGGGAGCAGTTCTTC.

The rearrangement uses TRBV6-2 or TRBV6-3 and TRBJ1-2, with unresolved D. With 5 bases removed from V and 6 bases from J, the gap between germline ends came to 13 bases. CDR1 is MNHEY, CDR2 SVGEGT, per germline. The CDR3 extends over 13 amino acids. The CDR3 nucleotides are TGTGCCAGCAGTCTACTGGACGTCGATGGCTACACCTTC. This gives the protein CASSLLDVDGYTF.

Comment on this clonotype: Germline and junction disagree at one end, which may indicate a read error. The chain couples TRBV29-1 to TRBJ1-1, with 7 positions matching TRBD1. The CDR3 is 14 residues long. Germline values: CDR1 SQVTM, CDR2 ANQGSEA. The CDR3 region is CSVEVQGRRTEAFF. CDR3 nucleotides: TGCAGCGTCGAAGTACAGGGGAGGAGGACTGAAGCTTTCTTT.

The V call is TRBV7-9, the J call TRBJ2-4, with D hard to call. Germline assignment: CDR1 SEHNR and CDR2 FQNEAQ (reference sequence). Deletions cut 5 bases from V and 0 bases from J, with 14 bases between. This CDR3 is 16 amino acids long. This chain's CDR3 is CASSPPFSLAKNIQYF. CDR3 nucleotides: TGTGCCAGCAGCCCTCCCTTCTCCCTAGCCAAAAACATTCAGTACTTC.

V and J are TRBV25-1 and TRBJ1-4; 8 positions agree with TRBD1. CDR1 and CDR2 from the germline V gene are MGHDK and SYGVNS. This CDR3 region has 15 residues. With V trimmed by 6 bases and J by 7 bases, 10 bases remained unmatched. The CDR3 sequence: CASRGPGQGPEKLFF. The CDR3 region has the DNA TGTGCCAGCAGGGGGCCAGGACAGGGTCCTGAAAAACTGTTTTTT.

The chain uses TRBV4-2 and TRBJ1-2, with 7 positions matching TRBD1. The J segment lost 2 bases and the V segment lost 2 bases, leaving 8 bases of the junction unmatched. Germline assignment: CDR1 LGHNA and CDR2 YNFKEQ. The CDR3 spans 16 residues. CDR3 sequence reads: CASSQYGTEINYGYTF. DNA of the CDR3: TGTGCCAGCAGCCAATACGGGACAGAGATCAACTATGGCTACACCTTC.

The chain links TRBV27 to TRBJ2-3, with a possible D match to TRBD1 (6 bases). In germline, CDR1 is MNHEY, CDR2 SMNVEV (reference sequence). The CDR3 consists of 16 residues. V was cut by 5 bases and J by 2 bases, with 17 bases left in between. CDR3 DNA sequence: TGTGCCAGCAGTGCCGCCCCAGGGGTACCCACAGATACGCAGTATTTT. This gives the protein CASSAAPGVPTDTQYF.

Details on this clonotype: Germline and junction disagree at one end, which may indicate a read error. The rearrangement links TRBV27 to TRBJ1-1; weak D call: TRBD1 (6 bases). The CDR3 consists of 14 residues. CDR1 is MNHEY and CDR2 is SMNVEV in the germline V gene (reference sequence). CDR3 residues: CANSFQYRATEAFF. The CDR3 coding sequence is TGTGCCAACAGTTTCCAATACAGGGCTACTGAAGCTTTCTTT.

A remark on this clonotype: This may arise from a read error, as a much more abundant clone is one base away. The V gene is TRBV12-3 or TRBV12-4, the J gene TRBJ1-1; D not resolved. This CDR3 has 16 amino acids. Here the CDR3 reads CASSLTVRTMNIEAFF. CDR3 in DNA: TGTGCCAGCAGTTTAACAGTCAGGACGATGAACATTGAAGCTTTCTTT.